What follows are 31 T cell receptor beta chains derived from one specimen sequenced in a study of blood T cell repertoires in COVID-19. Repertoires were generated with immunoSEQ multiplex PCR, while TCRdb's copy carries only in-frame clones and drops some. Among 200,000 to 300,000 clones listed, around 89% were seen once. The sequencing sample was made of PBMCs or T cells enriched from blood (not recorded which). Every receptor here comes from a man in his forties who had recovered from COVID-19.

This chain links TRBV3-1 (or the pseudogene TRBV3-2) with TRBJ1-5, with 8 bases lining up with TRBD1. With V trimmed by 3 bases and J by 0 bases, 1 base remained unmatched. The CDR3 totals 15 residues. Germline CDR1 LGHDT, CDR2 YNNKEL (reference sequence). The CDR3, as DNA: TGTGCCAGCAGCCAGGACAGGGATAGCAATCAGCCCCAGCATTTT. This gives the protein CASSQDRDSNQPQHF.

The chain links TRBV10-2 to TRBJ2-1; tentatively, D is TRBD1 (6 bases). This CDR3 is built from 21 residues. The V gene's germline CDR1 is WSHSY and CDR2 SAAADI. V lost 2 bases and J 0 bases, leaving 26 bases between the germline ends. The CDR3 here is CASSERTGRGATAPSYNEQFF. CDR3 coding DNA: TGCGCCAGCAGTGAGAGAACGGGCAGGGGAGCTACAGCACCCTCCTACAATGAGCAGTTCTTC.

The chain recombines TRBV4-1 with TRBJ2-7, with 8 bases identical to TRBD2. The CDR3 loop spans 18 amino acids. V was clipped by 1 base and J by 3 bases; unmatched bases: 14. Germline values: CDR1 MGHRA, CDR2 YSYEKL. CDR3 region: CASSQGSGAIVLDYEQYF. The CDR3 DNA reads TGCGCCAGCAGCCAAGGTAGCGGGGCCATCGTCTTAGACTACGAGCAGTACTTC.

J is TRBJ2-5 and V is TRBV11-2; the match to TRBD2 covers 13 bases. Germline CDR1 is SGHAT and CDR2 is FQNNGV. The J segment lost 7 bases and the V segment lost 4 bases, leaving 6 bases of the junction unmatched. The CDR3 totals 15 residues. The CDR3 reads CASSSKTSGGSTQYF. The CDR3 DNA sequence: TGTGCCAGCAGCTCGAAGACTAGCGGGGGGTCGACCCAGTACTTC.

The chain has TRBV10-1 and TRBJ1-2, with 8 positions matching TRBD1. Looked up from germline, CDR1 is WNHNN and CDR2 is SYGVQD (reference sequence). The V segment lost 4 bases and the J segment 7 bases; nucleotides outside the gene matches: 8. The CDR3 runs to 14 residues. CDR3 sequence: CASSASRDRSGYTF. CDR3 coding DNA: TGCGCCAGCAGTGCTTCCCGGGACAGGTCTGGCTACACCTTC.

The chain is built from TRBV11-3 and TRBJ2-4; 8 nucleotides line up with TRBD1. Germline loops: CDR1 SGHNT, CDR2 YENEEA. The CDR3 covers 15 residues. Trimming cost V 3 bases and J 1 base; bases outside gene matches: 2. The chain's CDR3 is CASSFRDRAKNIQYF. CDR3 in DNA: TGTGCCAGCAGCTTTCGGGACAGGGCCAAAAACATTCAGTACTTC.

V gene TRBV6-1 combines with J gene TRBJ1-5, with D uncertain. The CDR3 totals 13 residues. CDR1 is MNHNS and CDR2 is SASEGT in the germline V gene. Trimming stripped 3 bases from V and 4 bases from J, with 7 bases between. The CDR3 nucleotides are TGTGCCAGCAGTGAGGCTCCGAATCAGCCCCAGCATTTT. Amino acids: CASSEAPNQPQHF.

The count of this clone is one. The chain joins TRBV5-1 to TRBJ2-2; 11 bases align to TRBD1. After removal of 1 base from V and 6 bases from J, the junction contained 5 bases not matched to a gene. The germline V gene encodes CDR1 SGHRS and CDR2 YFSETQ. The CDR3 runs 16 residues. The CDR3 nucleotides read TGCGCCAGCAGCTTGTACCCGGGACAGGGGGCCGGGGAGCTGTTTTTT. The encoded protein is CASSLYPGQGAGELFF.

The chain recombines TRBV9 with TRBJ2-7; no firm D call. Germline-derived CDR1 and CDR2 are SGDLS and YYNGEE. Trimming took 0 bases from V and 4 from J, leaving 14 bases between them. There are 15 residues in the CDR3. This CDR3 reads CASSVGQAQTYEQYF. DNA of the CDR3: TGTGCCAGCAGCGTAGGCCAGGCCCAAACGTACGAGCAGTACTTC.

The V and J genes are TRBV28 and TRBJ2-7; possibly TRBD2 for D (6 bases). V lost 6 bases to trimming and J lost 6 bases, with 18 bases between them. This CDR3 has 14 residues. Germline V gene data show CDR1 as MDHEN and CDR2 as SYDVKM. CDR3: CASSSGVRVGEQYF. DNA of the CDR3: TGTGCCAGCAGCTCGGGGGTTAGGGTTGGCGAGCAGTACTTC.

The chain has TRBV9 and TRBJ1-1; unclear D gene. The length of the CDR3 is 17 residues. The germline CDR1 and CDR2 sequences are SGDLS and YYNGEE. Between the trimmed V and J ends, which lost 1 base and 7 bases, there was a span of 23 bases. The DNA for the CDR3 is TGTGCCAGCAGCGTAAGGCATTCGCGGAATGGAATTGATGAAGCTTTCTTT. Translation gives CASSVRHSRNGIDEAFF.

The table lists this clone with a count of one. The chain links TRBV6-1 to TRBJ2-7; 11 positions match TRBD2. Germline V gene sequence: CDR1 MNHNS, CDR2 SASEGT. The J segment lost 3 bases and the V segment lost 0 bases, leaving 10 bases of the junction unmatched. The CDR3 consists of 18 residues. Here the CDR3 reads CASSEAGPILAGVYEQYF. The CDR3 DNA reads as TGTGCCAGCAGTGAAGCGGGGCCCATACTAGCGGGGGTCTACGAGCAGTACTTC.

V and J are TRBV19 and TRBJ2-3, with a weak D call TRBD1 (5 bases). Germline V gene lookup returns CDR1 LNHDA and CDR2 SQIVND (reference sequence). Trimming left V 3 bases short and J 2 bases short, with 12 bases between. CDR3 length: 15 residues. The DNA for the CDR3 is TGTGCCAGTAGTATCCAGGGTGTCATCACAGATACGCAGTATTTT. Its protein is CASSIQGVITDTQYF. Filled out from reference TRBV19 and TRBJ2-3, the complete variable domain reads DGGITQSPKYLFRKEGQNVTLSCEQNLNHDAMYWYRQDPGQGLRLIYYSQIVNDFQKGDIAEGYSVSREKKESFPLTVTSAQKNPTAFYLCASSIQGVITDTQYFGPGTRLTVL.

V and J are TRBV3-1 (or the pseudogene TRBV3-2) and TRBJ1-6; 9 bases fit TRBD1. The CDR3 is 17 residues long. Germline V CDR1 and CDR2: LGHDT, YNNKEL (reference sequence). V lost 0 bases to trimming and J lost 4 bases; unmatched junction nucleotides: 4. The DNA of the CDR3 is TGTGCCAGCAGCCAAGAAACAGGGGGCGTATATAATTCACCCCTCCACTTT. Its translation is CASSQETGGVYNSPLHF.

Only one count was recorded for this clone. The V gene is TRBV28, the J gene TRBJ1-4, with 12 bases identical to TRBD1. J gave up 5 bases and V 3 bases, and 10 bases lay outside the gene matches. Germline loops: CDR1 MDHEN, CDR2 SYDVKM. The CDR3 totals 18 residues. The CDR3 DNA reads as TGTGCCAGCAGTTTGTCTCCGGGACAGGGGGCAGAGAATGAAAAACTGTTTTTT. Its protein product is CASSLSPGQGAENEKLFF.

CDR3 amino acids: CSVRTETSYNSPLHF. The CDR3 bases are TGCAGCGTACGGACAGAAACCTCCTATAATTCACCCCTCCACTTT. This chain joins TRBV29-1 and TRBJ1-6, with D perhaps TRBD1 (6 bases). The CDR3 is 15 residues long. Germline CDR1 SQVTM, CDR2 ANQGSEA. Between the trimmed V and J ends, which lost 6 bases and 0 bases, there was a span of 12 bases.

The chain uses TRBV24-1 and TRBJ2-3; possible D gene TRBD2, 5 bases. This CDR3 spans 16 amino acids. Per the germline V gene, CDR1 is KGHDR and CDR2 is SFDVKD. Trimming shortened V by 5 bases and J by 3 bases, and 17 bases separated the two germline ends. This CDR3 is CATSVYGSGETDTQYF. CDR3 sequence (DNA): TGTGCCACCAGTGTTTATGGGAGCGGCGAGACAGATACGCAGTATTTT.

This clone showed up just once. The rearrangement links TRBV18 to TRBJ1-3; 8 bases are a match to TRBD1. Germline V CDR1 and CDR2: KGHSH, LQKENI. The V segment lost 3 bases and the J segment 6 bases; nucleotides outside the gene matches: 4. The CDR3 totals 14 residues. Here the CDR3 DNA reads TGTGCCAGCTCACCCGACAGGGGTCAAAACACCATATATTTT. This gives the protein CASSPDRGQNTIYF.

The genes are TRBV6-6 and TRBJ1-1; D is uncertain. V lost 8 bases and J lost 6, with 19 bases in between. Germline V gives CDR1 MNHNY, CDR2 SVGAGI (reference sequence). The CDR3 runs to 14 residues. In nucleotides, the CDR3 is TGTGCCAGCGACGTTGGAGGCCTTAGCGCTGAAGCTTTCTTT. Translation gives CASDVGGLSAEAFF.

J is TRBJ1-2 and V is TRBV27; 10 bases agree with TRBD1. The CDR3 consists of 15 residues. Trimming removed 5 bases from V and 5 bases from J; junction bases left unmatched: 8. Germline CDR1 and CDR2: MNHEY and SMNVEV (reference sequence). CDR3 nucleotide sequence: TGTGCCAGCAGTAGTCGGGACAGGGGAATTTATGGCTACACCTTC. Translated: CASSSRDRGIYGYTF.

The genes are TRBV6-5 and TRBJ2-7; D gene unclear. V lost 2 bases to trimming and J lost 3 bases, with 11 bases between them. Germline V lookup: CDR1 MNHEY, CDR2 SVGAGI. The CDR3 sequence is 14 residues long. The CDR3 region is CASSYRGNLYEQYF. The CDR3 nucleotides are TGTGCCAGCAGTTACCGAGGTAACCTCTACGAGCAGTACTTC.

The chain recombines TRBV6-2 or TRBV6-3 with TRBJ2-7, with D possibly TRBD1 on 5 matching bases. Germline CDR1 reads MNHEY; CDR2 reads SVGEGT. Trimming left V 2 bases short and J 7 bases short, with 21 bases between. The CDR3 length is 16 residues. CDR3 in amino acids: CASSYRAVSSSGEQYF. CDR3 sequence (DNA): TGTGCCAGCAGTTACCGGGCTGTCTCAAGCTCAGGGGAGCAGTACTTC.

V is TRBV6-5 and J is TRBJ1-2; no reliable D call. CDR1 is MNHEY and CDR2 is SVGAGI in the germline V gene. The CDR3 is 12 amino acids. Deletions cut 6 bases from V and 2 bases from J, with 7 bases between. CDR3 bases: TGTGCCAGCAGCTTTGGCAACTATGGCTACACCTTC. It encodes CASSFGNYGYTF.

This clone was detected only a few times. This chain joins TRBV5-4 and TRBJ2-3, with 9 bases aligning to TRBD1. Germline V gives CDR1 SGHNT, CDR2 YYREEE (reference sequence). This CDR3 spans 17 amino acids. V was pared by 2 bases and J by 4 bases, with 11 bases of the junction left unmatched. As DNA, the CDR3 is TGTGCCAGCAGCTTCTTTTCCCGGGACAGGGAGGCAGATACGCAGTATTTT. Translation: CASSFFSRDREADTQYF.

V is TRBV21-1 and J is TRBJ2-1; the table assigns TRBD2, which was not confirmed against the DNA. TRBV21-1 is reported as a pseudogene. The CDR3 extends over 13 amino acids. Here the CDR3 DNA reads TGTGCCAGCAGCAGAGATTTCTACAATGAGCAGTTCTTC. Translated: CASSRDFYNEQFF.

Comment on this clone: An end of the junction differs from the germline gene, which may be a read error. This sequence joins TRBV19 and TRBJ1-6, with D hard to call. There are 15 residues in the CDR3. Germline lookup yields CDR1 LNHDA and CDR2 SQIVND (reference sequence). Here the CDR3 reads CASSIDGSYNSPLHF. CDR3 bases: TGTGCCAGTAGTATCGACGGGTCCTACAATTCACCCCTCCACTTT.

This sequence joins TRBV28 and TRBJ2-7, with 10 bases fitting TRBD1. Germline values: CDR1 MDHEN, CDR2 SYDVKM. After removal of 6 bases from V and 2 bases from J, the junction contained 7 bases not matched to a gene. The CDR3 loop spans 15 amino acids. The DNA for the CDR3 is TGTGCCAGCAGGACCGGGACAGGGGTAGCCTACGAGCAGTACTTC. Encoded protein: CASRTGTGVAYEQYF.

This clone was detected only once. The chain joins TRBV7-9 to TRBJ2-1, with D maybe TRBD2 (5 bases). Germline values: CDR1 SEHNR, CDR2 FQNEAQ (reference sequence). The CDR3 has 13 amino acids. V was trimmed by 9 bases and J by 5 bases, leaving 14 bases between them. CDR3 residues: CARGSIGNNEQFF. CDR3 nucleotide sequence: TGTGCCAGAGGTAGCATCGGGAACAATGAGCAGTTCTTC.

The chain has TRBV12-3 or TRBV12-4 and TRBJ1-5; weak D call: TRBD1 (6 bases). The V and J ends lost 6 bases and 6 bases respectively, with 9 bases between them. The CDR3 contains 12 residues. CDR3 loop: CASREQGQPQHF. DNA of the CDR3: TGTGCCAGCAGGGAACAGGGTCAGCCCCAGCATTTT.

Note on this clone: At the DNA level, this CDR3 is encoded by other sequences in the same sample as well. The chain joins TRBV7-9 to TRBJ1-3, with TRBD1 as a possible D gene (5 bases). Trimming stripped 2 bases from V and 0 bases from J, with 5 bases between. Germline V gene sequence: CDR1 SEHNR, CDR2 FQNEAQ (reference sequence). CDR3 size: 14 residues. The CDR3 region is CASSLRGSGNTIYF. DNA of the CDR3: TGTGCCAGCAGCTTAAGGGGCTCTGGAAACACCATATATTTT.

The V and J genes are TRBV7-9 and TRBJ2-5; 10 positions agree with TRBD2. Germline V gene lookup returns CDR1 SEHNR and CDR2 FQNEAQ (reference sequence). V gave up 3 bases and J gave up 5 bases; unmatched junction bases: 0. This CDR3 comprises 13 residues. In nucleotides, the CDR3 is TGTGCCAGCAGCTTTAGCGGGAGGGAGACCCAGTACTTC. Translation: CASSFSGRETQYF.